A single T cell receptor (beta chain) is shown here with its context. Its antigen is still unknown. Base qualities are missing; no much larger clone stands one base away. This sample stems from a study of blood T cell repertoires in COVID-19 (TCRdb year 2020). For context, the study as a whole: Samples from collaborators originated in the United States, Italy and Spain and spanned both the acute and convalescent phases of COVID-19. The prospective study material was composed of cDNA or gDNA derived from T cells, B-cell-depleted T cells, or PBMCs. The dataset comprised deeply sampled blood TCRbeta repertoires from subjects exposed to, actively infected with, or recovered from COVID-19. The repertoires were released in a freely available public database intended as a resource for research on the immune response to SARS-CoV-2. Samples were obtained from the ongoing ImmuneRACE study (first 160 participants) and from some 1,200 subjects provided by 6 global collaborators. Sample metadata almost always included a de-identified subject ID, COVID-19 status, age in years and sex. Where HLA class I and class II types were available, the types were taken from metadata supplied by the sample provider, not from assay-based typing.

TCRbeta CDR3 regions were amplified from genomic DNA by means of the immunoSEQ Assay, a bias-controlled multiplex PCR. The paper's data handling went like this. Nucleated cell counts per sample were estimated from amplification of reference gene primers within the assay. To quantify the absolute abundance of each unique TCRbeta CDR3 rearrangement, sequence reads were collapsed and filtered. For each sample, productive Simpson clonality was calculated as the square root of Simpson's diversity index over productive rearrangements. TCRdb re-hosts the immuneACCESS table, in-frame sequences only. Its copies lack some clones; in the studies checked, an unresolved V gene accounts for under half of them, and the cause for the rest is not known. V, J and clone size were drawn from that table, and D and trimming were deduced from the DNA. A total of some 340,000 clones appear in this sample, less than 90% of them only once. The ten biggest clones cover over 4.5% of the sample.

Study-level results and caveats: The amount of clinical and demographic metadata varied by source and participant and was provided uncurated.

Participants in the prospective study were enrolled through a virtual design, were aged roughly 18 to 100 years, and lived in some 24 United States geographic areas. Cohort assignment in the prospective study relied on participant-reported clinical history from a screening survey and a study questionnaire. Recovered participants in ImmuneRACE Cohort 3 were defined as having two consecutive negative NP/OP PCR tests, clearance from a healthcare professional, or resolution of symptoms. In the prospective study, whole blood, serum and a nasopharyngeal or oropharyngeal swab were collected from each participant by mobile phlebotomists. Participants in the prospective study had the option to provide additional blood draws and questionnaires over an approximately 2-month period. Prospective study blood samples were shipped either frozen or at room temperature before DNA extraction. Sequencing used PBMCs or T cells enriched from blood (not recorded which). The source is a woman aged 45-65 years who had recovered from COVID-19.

The CDR3 amino acid sequence is: CASSLGGSTPRIQPQHF. The nucleotides are TGTGCCAGCAGCTTAGGAGGCAGTACGCCCCGTATCCAGCCCCAGCATTTT. This sequence uses TRBV7-2 and TRBJ1-5, with the identity of the D gene unclear. The CDR3 measures 17 amino acids from cysteine to phenylalanine. The retained sequence is limited to the CDR3, 51 bases, with the frame set at the first base. V is pared back by 1 base and J by 7 bases, with 20 bases lying between the germline termini. The CDR1 and CDR2 encoded by the germline V gene are SGHTA and FQGNSA.